The rows below give T cell receptor beta chains drawn from one sample of a study of vaccination and CD4 T cells after COVID-19. The antigens for these receptors are not known. TCRdb analysed the PCR reads with MiXCR anew, one entry per CDR3 protein. The table has about 4,300 distinct CDR3 sequences, about 41% seen once. Sequencing was done on a sample of CD4+ T cells from blood, cultured in vitro. Receptors were obtained from a human donor who had recovered from COVID-19. Each CDR3 is given with its conserved first and last residue. The D gene is left open where the match is weak. The size entry is marked missing in some rows and otherwise reads once, few, many or a size class.

>-|TRBJ2-3|TRBV6-2/TRBV6-3|-
CASSYVQSTDTQYF
TGTGCCAGCAGTTACGTACAGAGCACAGATACGCAGTATTTT
>TRBD2|TRBJ2-3|TRBV9|-
CASSVLGGAGAGLYTQYF
TGTGCCAGCAGCGTCCTGGGGGGAGCGGGAGCCGGGTTGTATACGCAGTATTTT
>TRBD2|TRBJ2-3|TRBV20-1|-
CSAPGLAGNTDTQYF
TGCAGTGCGCCCGGACTAGCGGGGAACACAGATACGCAGTATTTT
>-|TRBJ1-1|TRBV19|few
CASSRGAQNTEAFF
TGTGCCAGTAGCAGGGGAGCCCAGAACACTGAAGCTTTCTTT
>TRBD1|TRBJ2-1|TRBV27|-
CASWGRTGPYNEQFF
TGTGCCAGCTGGGGGAGGACAGGGCCTTACAATGAGCAGTTCTTC
>-|TRBJ1-5|TRBV10-3|-
CASSRRVNQPQHF
TGTGCCAGCAGTCGCAGGGTAAATCAGCCCCAGCATTTT
>-|TRBJ2-5|TRBV5-1|once
CASRGGGQETQYF
TGCGCCAGCAGAGGGGGGGGCCAAGAGACCCAGTACTTC
>-|TRBJ1-2|TRBV6-1|once
CASTAGGVYYGYTF
TGTGCCAGCACCGCCGGGGGAGTGTACTATGGCTACACCTTC
>-|TRBJ1-1|TRBV28|few
CASSLSRNTNTEAFF
TGTGCCAGCAGTTTAAGTCGGAACACGAACACTGAAGCTTTCTTT
>-|TRBJ1-4|TRBV7-9|few
CASSLHSEPKGEKLFF
TGTGCCAGCAGCTTACATTCGGAGCCAAAAGGGGAAAAACTGTTTTTT
>-|TRBJ1-1|TRBV2|few
CASAVELNTEAFF
TGTGCCAGCGCTGTAGAGTTGAACACTGAAGCTTTCTTT
>-|TRBJ2-5|TRBV29-1|-
CSVVMPGHFMTQYF
TGCAGCGTTGTAATGCCGGGACATTTCATGACCCAGTACTTC
>-|TRBJ2-7|TRBV7-6|-
CASSPEDSQLSQYF
TGTGCCAGCAGCCCCGAGGACAGTCAACTGTCGCAGTACTTC
>TRBD1|TRBJ1-2|TRBV25-1|few
CASSEPGQGGYTF
TGTGCCAGCAGTGAGCCGGGACAGGGTGGCTACACCTTC
>-|TRBJ2-5|TRBV7-2|large
CASSLGSRSGQETQYF
TGTGCCAGCAGCTTAGGATCGCGATCAGGCCAAGAGACCCAGTACTTC